This T cell receptor beta chain was found in a study of blood T cell repertoires in COVID-19. Study as a whole: Acute-phase and convalescent COVID-19 samples originated in the United States, Italy and Spain. From T cells, B-cell-depleted T cells, or PBMCs came the material, which was cDNA or gDNA.

In the study's own analysis: Cell counts per sample came from amplifying reference gene primers. The table came from immunoSEQ multiplex PCR; TCRdb's copy has only in-frame clones and leaves some out. From that table come the V and J calls and clone size; the DNA was used to work out D and trimming. The repertoire holds about 26,000 clones, with around 86% as singletons. This clone was detected once. Germline V gene data show CDR1 as MNHEY and CDR2 as SVGAGI. With V trimmed by 6 bases and J by 1 base, 4 bases remained unmatched. The CDR3 totals 15 residues. The specimen sequenced was peripheral blood. The chain is built from TRBV6-5 and TRBJ2-3; TRBD2 matches at 10 bases. The origin of this receptor is a human donor in a cohort sampled during active COVID-19. The donor label of this sample is uncertain. The CDR3 DNA is TGTGCCAGCAGAGATAGCGGGGGGCGCACAGATACGCAGTATTTT. This sequence encodes CASRDSGGRTDTQYF.